This T cell receptor beta chain was documented in a study of blood T cell repertoires in COVID-19. In the original processing: Estimates of nucleated cell counts were drawn from the amplification of reference gene primers. Clones were read by immunoSEQ multiplex PCR, and TCRdb kept only the in-frame ones, dropping some. V and J calls and clone size follow that table, whereas D and trimming were derived from the DNA. The table includes 270,000 or so clones, 82% detected once. The trim removed 4 bases at V and 1 base at J, leaving 4 bases unmatched. The CDR3 length is 14 residues. Looked up from germline, CDR1 is SGHRS and CDR2 is YFSETQ.

The sample comprised peripheral blood. The chain recombines TRBV5-1 with TRBJ1-1, with TRBD1 matching 7 bases. The TCR originated in a woman aged 18-29 years with acute or convalescent COVID-19. The CDR3 sequence: CASSIQGGNTEAFF. The CDR3 DNA reads as TGCGCCAGCAGCATCCAGGGGGGGAACACTGAAGCTTTCTTT.